This T cell receptor (beta chain) was captured by sequencing in a study of blood T cell repertoires in COVID-19. About the study: Collection of acute and convalescent COVID-19 samples took place in the United States, Italy and Spain.

Cohort 3 recovered donors had two negative PCRs, clearance, or symptom resolution. Germline V CDR1 and CDR2: MNHEY, SMNVEV (reference sequence). Trimming took 5 bases from V and 0 from J; bases not matched to a gene: 3. The CDR3 covers 15 residues. The repertoire was sequenced with immunoSEQ multiplex PCR; TCRdb's copy has only in-frame clones and lacks some. The sample carries roughly 250,000 clones, over 75% recorded once. The V gene is TRBV27, the J gene TRBJ2-2; 7 nucleotides line up with TRBD1. This clonotype originated in a woman in her 30s who had recovered from COVID-19. The sample taken for sequencing was PBMCs or T cells enriched from blood (not recorded which). CDR3: CASSRGPANTGELFF. As DNA, the CDR3 is TGTGCCAGCAGTAGGGGGCCCGCGAACACCGGGGAGCTGTTTTTT.